The T cell receptor beta chain described here comes from a study of cytomegalovirus exposure and HLA in healthy donors. Overall study context: Unique TCR beta sequences numbering fewer than 130 million came from about 179 million T cells in an earlier analysis.

Study results and limitations: Accurate prediction of most subjects' HLA-A and HLA-B alleles from TCR beta sequences was reported. Analyses of presence/absence relied on an assumption of roughly uniform sequencing depth across donors. CMV serostatus was the only immune exposure information that was available.

The count of this clone is one. The antigen is undetermined. The trim removed 10 bases at V and 0 bases at J, leaving 14 bases unmatched. This CDR3 is built from 17 residues. The germline gives CDR1 SNHLY, CDR2 FYNNEI. PCR used 60 Vbeta primers and 13 Jbeta primers. Assay: immunoSEQ multiplex PCR; the TCRdb copy retains only in-frame clones and omits some. This table holds around 150,000 clones, almost 80% found once. The sequenced sample consisted of PBMCs. V gene TRBV2 combines with J gene TRBJ2-1, with TRBD2 matching 8 bases. The TCR was taken from a male donor in good health and CMV-seronegative. CDR3 residues: CATTLAGGSPSYNEQFF. The DNA of the CDR3 is TGTGCCACCACCCTGGCGGGAGGCTCCCCCTCCTACAATGAGCAGTTCTTC.